The rows below give T cell receptor beta chains drawn from one sample of a study of blood T cell repertoires in COVID-19. This table comes from immunoSEQ multiplex PCR, and its TCRdb copy is limited to in-frame clones, with some not included. The sample contains approximately 200,000 clones, about 88% of which appear only once. The sample taken for sequencing was peripheral blood. Every receptor here comes from an older man with acute or convalescent COVID-19. CDR3s include the opening cysteine and the closing phenylalanine or tryptophan. A D gene is named only where the DNA matches it firmly.

J	D	V	DNA	CDR3
TRBJ2-7	.	TRBV10-3	TGTGCCATCAGTGAGTCCCAGGGCTCCTACGAGCAGTACTTC	CAISESQGSYEQYF
TRBJ2-7	TRBD2	TRBV18	TGTGCCAGCGCCACCAGTCCAGCGGGAGCTGGGGAGCAGTACTTC	CASATSPAGAGEQYF
TRBJ1-3	TRBD1	TRBV18	TGTGCCAGCTCACCCGCGGGACAGGGGTCTGGAAACACCATATATTTT	CASSPAGQGSGNTIYF
TRBJ2-2	TRBD2	TRBV5-1	TGCGCCAGCAGCCCCCGGACTAGCGGGAGTGCCGGGGAGCTGTTTTTT	CASSPRTSGSAGELFF
TRBJ1-5	.	TRBV6-1	TGTGCCAGCAGTGATTTCAGTGATGGCAATCAGCCCCAGCATTTT	CASSDFSDGNQPQHF
TRBJ1-2	.	TRBV12-3/TRBV12-4	TGTGCCAGCCGAATGGGGGGTGGCTACACCTTC	CASRMGGGYTF
TRBJ2-3	.	TRBV25-1	TGTGCCAGCAGTGGGGCAGGGGACCCCACAGATACGCAGTATTTT	CASSGAGDPTDTQYF
TRBJ2-7	TRBD2	TRBV7-2	TGTGCCAGCAGCCCCACTGGGGCGGGAGGCTCCTACGAGCAGTACTTC	CASSPTGAGGSYEQYF
TRBJ1-2	.	TRBV7-2	TGTGCCAGCAGCCTCCAGCGAGGGGGTCAGGGGGGCTACACCTTC	CASSLQRGGQGGYTF
TRBJ2-1	.	TRBV27	TGTGCCAGCAGTTTGGGCAGTTTGTTCAATGAGCAGTTCTTC	CASSLGSLFNEQFF
TRBJ2-1	TRBD1	TRBV5-1	TGCGCCAGCAGCCCGGGACAGCCCCTTGGGGATGAGCAGTTCTTC	CASSPGQPLGDEQFF
TRBJ1-1	.	TRBV29-1	TGCAGCGTTGGAGGGATAGGAACTGAAGCTTTCTTT	CSVGGIGTEAFF
TRBJ1-2	.	TRBV6-4	TGTGCCAGCAGCTCCCAGGGGCGCAGCTATGGCTACACCTTC	CASSSQGRSYGYTF